Listed below are T cell receptor beta chains from one sample, sequenced in a study of identical twins. TCRdb re-called the 5' RACE reads with MiXCR, one entry per CDR3 protein. Of 690,000 or so distinct CDR3 sequences listed, approximately 9% are singletons. The same sample was also used in a study of yellow fever vaccine responses in identical twins.

The material sequenced was PBMCs. Receptors originate from a woman aged 18-29 years in good health. Each CDR3 is given with its conserved first and last residue. D genes are given only for firm matches. Clone size is not always given. Where it is, it says once, few, many or a class for expanded clones.

CDR3 DNA	CDR3 protein	D gene	V gene	J gene	clone size
TGTGCAAGTCGCTTAGCGCTAGCGGGAGGGCCCTCGTACGAGCAGTACTTC	CASRLALAGGPSYEQYF	NA	TRBV12-2	TRBJ2-7	NA
TGCAGCGTTGAACTTGGACTAGCGGGAGTAGGGAGCTCCTACAATGAGCAGTTCTTC	CSVELGLAGVGSSYNEQFF	TRBD2	TRBV29-1	TRBJ2-1	few
TGTGCTAGCAGCACCGCAGCGAACACCGGGGAGCTGTTTTTT	CASSTAANTGELFF	NA	TRBV7-7	TRBJ2-2	many
TGTGCCATCACTCCCGCCGGCTGGAGCTCCTACGAGCAGTACTTC	CAITPAGWSSYEQYF	NA	TRBV28	TRBJ2-7	NA
TGCAGCGTTGAAAATGTTTTTGGGGACACAGATACGCAGTATTTT	CSVENVFGDTDTQYF	NA	TRBV29-1	TRBJ2-3	many
TGTGCCAGCAGCGATTGGACAGCCTACGAGCAGTACTTC	CASSDWTAYEQYF	NA	TRBV7-9	TRBJ2-7	NA
TGTGCCATCAGTGAGTCGAGACAGGGGGTGGGACAGCCCCAGCATTTT	CAISESRQGVGQPQHF	TRBD1	TRBV10-3	TRBJ1-5	few
TGTGCCATCAGTGCTTTCGTATCTGGCGGCGGGAGTTTAAGGTATGAGCAGTTCTTC	CAISAFVSGGGSLRYEQFF	TRBD2	TRBV10-3	TRBJ2-1	many
TGTGCCAGCAGTTCGTTGACTAGCGGGCCCACAGATACGCAGTATTTT	CASSSLTSGPTDTQYF	TRBD2	TRBV28	TRBJ2-3	NA
TGCGCCAGCAGCCAAGGAACAGGGTCCAATGCAGATACGCAGTATTTT	CASSQGTGSNADTQYF	NA	TRBV4-3	TRBJ2-3	few
TGTGCCAGCAGCCCAGGGGGGTCTACCGAGCAGTACTTC	CASSPGGSTEQYF	NA	TRBV16	TRBJ2-7	NA
TGTGCCAGCAGTCTTCAGTCACGCTCCTACAATGAGCAGTTCTTC	CASSLQSRSYNEQFF	NA	TRBV27	TRBJ2-1	few
TGCGCCAGCAGCTTGGAGTCGGGGACAGCTACATATGGCTACACCTTC	CASSLESGTATYGYTF	TRBD1	TRBV5-1	TRBJ1-2	few
TGTGCCACCCGGGACCCCTCCTACGAGCAGTACTTC	CATRDPSYEQYF	NA	TRBV6-5	TRBJ2-7	NA
TGTGCCAGCAGCTTAGTATCACAGGGAGAGCAGTTCTTC	CASSLVSQGEQFF	NA	TRBV7-9	TRBJ2-1	NA
TGCGCCAGCAGCTTGCTGCCAGCCTCGAATGAGCAGTTCTTC	CASSLLPASNEQFF	NA	TRBV5-1	TRBJ2-1	few
TGTGCCAGCAGCTTAACCCATACCTACGAGCAGTACTTC	CASSLTHTYEQYF	NA	TRBV7-3	TRBJ2-7	NA
TGTGCCAGCAGCTTAGGTAAACCGAACACTGAAGCTTTCTTT	CASSLGKPNTEAFF	NA	TRBV7-9	TRBJ1-1	few
TGTGCCACCAGTGAGGACTCCCCCTACGAGCAGTACTTC	CATSEDSPYEQYF	NA	TRBV24-1	TRBJ2-7	many
TGTGCCAGCAGGTACGTGAACACTGAAGCTTTCTTT	CASRYVNTEAFF	NA	TRBV12-3/TRBV12-4	TRBJ1-1	NA
TGTGCCTGGAGTGTCGCCGGGACTAGCTGCGAGCAGTACTTC	CAWSVAGTSCEQYF	TRBD2	TRBV30	TRBJ2-7	NA
TGCAGCGCTGAACGTGTCGACAGTAAGGGCGAGACCCAGTACTTC	CSAERVDSKGETQYF	NA	TRBV29-1	TRBJ2-5	many